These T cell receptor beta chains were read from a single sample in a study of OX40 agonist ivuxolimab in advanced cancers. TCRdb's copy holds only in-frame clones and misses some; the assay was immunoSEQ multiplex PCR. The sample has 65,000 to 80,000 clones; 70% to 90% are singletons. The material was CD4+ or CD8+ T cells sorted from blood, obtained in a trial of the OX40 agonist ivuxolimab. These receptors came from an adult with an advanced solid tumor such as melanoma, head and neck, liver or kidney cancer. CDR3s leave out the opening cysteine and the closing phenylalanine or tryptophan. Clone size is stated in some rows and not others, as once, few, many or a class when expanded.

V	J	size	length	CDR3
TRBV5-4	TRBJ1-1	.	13	ASSLLVKGNTEAF
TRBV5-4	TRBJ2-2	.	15	ASSLGLAGAQGGELF
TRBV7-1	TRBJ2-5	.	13	ASSAEQGGGETQY
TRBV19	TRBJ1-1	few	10	AVRQGGSEAF
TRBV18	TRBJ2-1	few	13	ASSPLLAASNEQF
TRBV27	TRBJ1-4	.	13	ASTSFGATNEKLF
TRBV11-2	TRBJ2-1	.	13	ASTRTGFSHNEQF
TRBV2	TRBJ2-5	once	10	ASRDIIETQY
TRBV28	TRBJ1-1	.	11	ASSWVDRAEAF
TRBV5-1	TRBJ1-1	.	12	ASSIRTGDTEAF
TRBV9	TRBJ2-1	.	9	ASSSEAEQF
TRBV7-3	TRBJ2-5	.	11	ASSRAPQETQY
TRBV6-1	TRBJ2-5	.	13	ASSGVAGAQETQY
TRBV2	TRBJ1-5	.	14	ASSEARVPTVQPQH
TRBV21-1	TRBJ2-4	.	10	AGTGVTNIQY
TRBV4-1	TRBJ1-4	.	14	ASSQDPQGGNEKLF
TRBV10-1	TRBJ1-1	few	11	ASRTGGGTEAF
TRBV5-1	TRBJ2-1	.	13	ASSLAQGIGGSRF
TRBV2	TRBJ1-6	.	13	ATRVAPIGNSPLH
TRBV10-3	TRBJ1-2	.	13	AINGDRTLNYGYT
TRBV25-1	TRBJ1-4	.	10	ASSESYEKLF
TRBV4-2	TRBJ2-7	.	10	ASSQDWAGVV
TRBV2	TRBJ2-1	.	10	ASSESGREQF
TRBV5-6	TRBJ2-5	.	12	ASSLETGTETQY
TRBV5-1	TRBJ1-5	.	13	ASSLHYREDQPQH
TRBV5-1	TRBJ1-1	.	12	ASSGQPSNTEAF
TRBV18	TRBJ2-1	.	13	ASSQAGGSYNEQF
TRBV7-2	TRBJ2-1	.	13	ASSLRGQGNNEQF
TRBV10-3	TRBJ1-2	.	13	AISDPKWGAYGYT
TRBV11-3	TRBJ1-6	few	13	ASSLDGFGNSPLH
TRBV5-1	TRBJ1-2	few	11	ASSWTGSHGYT
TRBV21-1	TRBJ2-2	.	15	ASSKVPSLCNTGELF
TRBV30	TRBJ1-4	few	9	AWSKGQGPF
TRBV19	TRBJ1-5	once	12	ASMRRGMDQPQH
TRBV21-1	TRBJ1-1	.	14	ASRLSTGRENTEAF
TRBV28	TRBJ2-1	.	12	ASIGAGGYNEQF
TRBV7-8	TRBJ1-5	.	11	ASRGQGDQPQH
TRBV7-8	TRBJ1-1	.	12	ASSLVEGFTEAF
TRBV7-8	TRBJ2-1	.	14	ASSLAQRGPYNEQF
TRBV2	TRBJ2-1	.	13	ASSAPSGRWDEQF
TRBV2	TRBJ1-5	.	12	ASRPGRGMGPQH
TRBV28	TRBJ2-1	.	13	ASSFGGSSYNEQF